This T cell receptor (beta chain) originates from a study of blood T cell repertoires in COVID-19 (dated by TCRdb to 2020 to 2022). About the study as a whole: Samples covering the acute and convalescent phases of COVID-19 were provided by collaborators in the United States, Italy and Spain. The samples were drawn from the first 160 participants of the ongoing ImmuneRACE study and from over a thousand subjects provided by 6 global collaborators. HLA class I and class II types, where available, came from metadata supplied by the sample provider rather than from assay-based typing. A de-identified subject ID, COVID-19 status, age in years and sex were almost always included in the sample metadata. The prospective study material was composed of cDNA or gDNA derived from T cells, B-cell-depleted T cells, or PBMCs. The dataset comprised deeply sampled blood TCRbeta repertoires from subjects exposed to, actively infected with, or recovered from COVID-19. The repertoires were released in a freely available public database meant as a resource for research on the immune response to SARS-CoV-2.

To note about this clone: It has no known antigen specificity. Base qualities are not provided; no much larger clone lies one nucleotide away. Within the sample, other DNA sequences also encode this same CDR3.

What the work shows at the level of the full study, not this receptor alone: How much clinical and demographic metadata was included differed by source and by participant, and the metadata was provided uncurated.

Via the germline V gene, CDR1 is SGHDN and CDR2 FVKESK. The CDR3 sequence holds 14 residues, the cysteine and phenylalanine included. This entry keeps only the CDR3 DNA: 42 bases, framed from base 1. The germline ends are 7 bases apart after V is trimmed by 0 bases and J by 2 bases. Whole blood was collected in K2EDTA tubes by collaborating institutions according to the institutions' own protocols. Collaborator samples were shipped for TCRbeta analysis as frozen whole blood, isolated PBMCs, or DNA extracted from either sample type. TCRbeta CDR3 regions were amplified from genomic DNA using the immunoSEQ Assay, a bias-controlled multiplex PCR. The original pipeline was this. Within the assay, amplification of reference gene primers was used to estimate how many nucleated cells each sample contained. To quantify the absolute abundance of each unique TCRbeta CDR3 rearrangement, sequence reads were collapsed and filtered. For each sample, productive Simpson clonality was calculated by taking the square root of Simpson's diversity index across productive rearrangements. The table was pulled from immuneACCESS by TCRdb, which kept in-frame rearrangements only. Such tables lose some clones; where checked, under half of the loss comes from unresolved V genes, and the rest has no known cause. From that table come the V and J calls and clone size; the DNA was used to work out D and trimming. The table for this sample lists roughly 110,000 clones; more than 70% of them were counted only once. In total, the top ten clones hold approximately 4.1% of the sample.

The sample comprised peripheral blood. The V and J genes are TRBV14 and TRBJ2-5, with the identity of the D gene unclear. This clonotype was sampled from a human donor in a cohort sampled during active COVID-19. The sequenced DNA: TGTGCCAGCAGCCAAGATTCTGTGCAAGAGACCCAGTACTTC. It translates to CASSQDSVQETQYF. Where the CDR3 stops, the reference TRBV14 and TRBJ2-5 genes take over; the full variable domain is EAGVTQFPSHSVIEKGQTVTLRCDPISGHDNLYWYRRVMGKEIKFLLHFVKESKQDESGMPNNRFLAERTGGTYSTLKVQPAELEDSGVYFCASSQDSVQETQYFGPGTRLLVL.